The rows below give T cell receptor beta chains drawn from one sample of a study of T cells in Graves' hyperthyroidism and ophthalmopathy. From the multiplex PCR reads, TCRdb called clonotypes with MiXCR, one entry per CDR3 protein. The sample carries around 350,000 distinct CDR3 sequences, 19% recorded once. Sequenced material: blood. These receptor sequences come from a woman younger than 35 with Graves' hyperthyroidism. Each CDR3 is given with its conserved first and last residue. D genes are given only for firm matches. Clone size is shown for a subset of rows, as once, few, many or a class of expanded clone.

v_call: TRBV5-1; d_call: .; j_call: TRBJ2-2; clone_size: few; cdr3_aa: CASSPAAHSNTGELFF; cdr3_nt: TGCGCCAGCAGCCCGGCGGCCCATTCTAACACCGGGGAGCTGTTTTTT
v_call: TRBV7-9; d_call: .; j_call: TRBJ1-1; clone_size: many; cdr3_aa: CASSLVLLGTEAFF; cdr3_nt: TGTGCCAGCAGCTTAGTCCTCCTGGGCACTGAAGCTTTCTTT
v_call: TRBV5-1; d_call: .; j_call: TRBJ2-2; clone_size: many; cdr3_aa: CASSLGAQTGELFF; cdr3_nt: TGCGCCAGCAGCTTGGGGGCTCAGACCGGGGAGCTGTTTTTT
v_call: TRBV27; d_call: TRBD1; j_call: TRBJ1-5; clone_size: .; cdr3_aa: CASSLDRVGQPQHF; cdr3_nt: TGTGCCAGCAGTTTGGACAGGGTAGGTCAGCCCCAGCATTTT
v_call: TRBV6-2/TRBV6-3; d_call: .; j_call: TRBJ2-5; clone_size: many; cdr3_aa: CASSYVGISETQYF; cdr3_nt: TGTGCCAGCAGTTACGTGGGGATTTCAGAGACCCAGTACTTC
v_call: TRBV10-3; d_call: .; j_call: TRBJ1-6; clone_size: few; cdr3_aa: CAISESRNSPLHF; cdr3_nt: TGTGCCATCAGTGAGTCTAGGAATTCACCCCTCCACTTT
v_call: TRBV7-6; d_call: .; j_call: TRBJ1-1; clone_size: many; cdr3_aa: CATRGGMNTEAFF; cdr3_nt: TGTGCAACAAGGGGGGGAATGAACACTGAAGCTTTCTTT
v_call: TRBV14; d_call: .; j_call: TRBJ2-2; clone_size: many; cdr3_aa: CASSRMVSPFGNTGELFF; cdr3_nt: TGTGCCAGCAGCCGGATGGTCAGCCCTTTTGGGAACACCGGGGAGCTGTTTTTT
v_call: TRBV6-1; d_call: .; j_call: TRBJ1-1; clone_size: many; cdr3_aa: CASRVSRSDTEAFF; cdr3_nt: TGTGCCAGCAGGGTAAGCAGGTCTGACACTGAAGCTTTCTTT
v_call: TRBV7-8; d_call: .; j_call: TRBJ1-2; clone_size: many; cdr3_aa: CASSLRIVAEANYGYTF; cdr3_nt: TGTGCCAGCAGCTTAAGGATTGTGGCAGAAGCTAACTATGGCTACACCTTC
v_call: TRBV18; d_call: TRBD1; j_call: TRBJ1-1; clone_size: few; cdr3_aa: CASSRQQGSTEAFF; cdr3_nt: TGTGCCAGCTCCCGCCAACAGGGGTCCACTGAAGCTTTCTTT
v_call: TRBV30; d_call: .; j_call: TRBJ1-1; clone_size: many; cdr3_aa: CAWSSPEHEAFF; cdr3_nt: TGTGCCTGGAGTTCCCCTGAACACGAAGCTTTCTTT
v_call: TRBV4-1; d_call: TRBD1; j_call: TRBJ1-6; clone_size: .; cdr3_aa: CASSRNRGYSPLHF; cdr3_nt: TGCGCCAGCAGCCGCAACAGGGGCTATTCACCCCTCCACTTT
v_call: TRBV6-5; d_call: .; j_call: TRBJ1-2; clone_size: many; cdr3_aa: CASSSRRVNYGYTF; cdr3_nt: TGTGCCAGCAGTTCACGGAGAGTTAATTATGGCTACACCTTC
v_call: TRBV25-1; d_call: TRBD1; j_call: TRBJ2-6; clone_size: many; cdr3_aa: CASSRQGSRSGANVLTF; cdr3_nt: TGTGCCAGCAGTAGACAGGGTTCCCGCTCTGGGGCCAACGTCCTGACTTTC
v_call: TRBV6-5; d_call: .; j_call: TRBJ1-5; clone_size: many; cdr3_aa: CASRGDTDQPQHF; cdr3_nt: TGTGCCAGCAGGGGGGACACTGATCAGCCCCAGCATTTT
v_call: TRBV4-2; d_call: TRBD1; j_call: TRBJ1-3; clone_size: .; cdr3_aa: CASSHPGTVGGNTIYF; cdr3_nt: TGTGCCAGCAGCCATCCCGGGACAGTAGGTGGAAACACCATATATTTT
v_call: TRBV11-3; d_call: TRBD1; j_call: TRBJ1-2; clone_size: .; cdr3_aa: CASSLEPKGADGYTF; cdr3_nt: TGTGCCAGCAGCTTAGAACCGAAGGGGGCGGACGGCTACACCTTC
v_call: TRBV15; d_call: TRBD2; j_call: TRBJ2-1; clone_size: many; cdr3_aa: CATSRVVGGSYNEQFF; cdr3_nt: TGTGCCACCAGCAGAGTGGTGGGGGGGTCCTACAATGAGCAGTTCTTC
v_call: TRBV5-1; d_call: .; j_call: TRBJ2-6; clone_size: many; cdr3_aa: CASSSGHSGANVLTF; cdr3_nt: TGCGCCAGCAGCTCGGGACACTCTGGGGCCAACGTCCTGACTTTC
v_call: TRBV27; d_call: .; j_call: TRBJ1-2; clone_size: .; cdr3_aa: CASRGAGDYGYTF; cdr3_nt: TGTGCCAGCCGGGGGGCAGGGGACTATGGCTACACCTTC
v_call: TRBV6-1; d_call: .; j_call: TRBJ1-4; clone_size: .; cdr3_aa: CASSPNQGLLSEKLFF; cdr3_nt: TGTGCCAGCAGCCCTAATCAGGGTCTCCTTTCCGAAAAACTGTTTTTT
v_call: TRBV28; d_call: .; j_call: TRBJ2-7; clone_size: many; cdr3_aa: CASSSTRKYF; cdr3_nt: TGTGCCAGCAGCTCTACTCGGAAGTACTTC
v_call: TRBV7-9; d_call: .; j_call: TRBJ1-1; clone_size: many; cdr3_aa: CASSFPVNTEAFF; cdr3_nt: TGTGCCAGCAGCTTCCCAGTGAACACTGAAGCTTTCTTT
v_call: TRBV6-2/TRBV6-3; d_call: TRBD1; j_call: TRBJ1-5; clone_size: .; cdr3_aa: CASSPTGGGSNQPQHF; cdr3_nt: TGTGCCAGCAGTCCCACAGGGGGCGGGAGCAATCAGCCCCAGCATTTT